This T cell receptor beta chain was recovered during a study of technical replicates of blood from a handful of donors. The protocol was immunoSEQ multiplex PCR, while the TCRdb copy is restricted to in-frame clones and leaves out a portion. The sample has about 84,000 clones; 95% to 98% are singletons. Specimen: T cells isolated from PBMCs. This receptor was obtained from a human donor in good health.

The CDR3 DNA is TGTGCCAGCAGCCAAGTAGTGGGACTGCCCTATGGCTACACCTTC. As protein: CASSQVVGLPYGYTF. The J gene is TRBJ1-2, the V gene TRBV14, with a possible D match to TRBD1 (5 bases). Trimming left V 1 base short and J 4 bases short, with 13 bases between. Germline V CDR1 and CDR2: SGHDN, FVKESK. CDR3 length equals 15 residues.